This T cell receptor (beta chain) emerged from a study of T cell changes during pregnancy in multiple sclerosis. Generated by immunoSEQ multiplex PCR, the TCRdb table keeps only in-frame clones and is missing some. The sample lists tens of thousands of clones, approximately 91% occurring once. There are 15 residues in the CDR3. Trimming stripped 0 bases from V and 6 bases from J, with 12 bases between. Per the germline V gene, CDR1 is LNHNV and CDR2 is YYDKDF (reference sequence). The chain uses TRBV15 and TRBJ2-1, with a possible D match to TRBD2 (5 bases). This sample comprised peripheral blood, obtained in the second trimester of pregnancy. The source is a female donor with multiple sclerosis, enrolled in a pregnancy study. The CDR3 DNA sequence: TGTGCCACCAGCAGAGATCGAGGTAGCGTCAATGAGCAGTTCTTC. It specifies CATSRDRGSVNEQFF. The full variable domain, in which reference TRBV15 and TRBJ2-1 provide the parts outside the CDR3, is DAMVIQNPRYQVTQFGKPVTLSCSQTLNHNVMYWYQQKSSQAPKLLFHYYDKDFNNEADTPDNFQSRRPNTSFCFLDIRSPGLGDTAMYLCATSRDRGSVNEQFFGPGTRLTVL.